This TCR beta chain was documented in a study of T cell changes during pregnancy in multiple sclerosis. Measured with immunoSEQ multiplex PCR; TCRdb has only the in-frame clones, and not every one. The sample shows fewer than 30,000 clones, 89% of them seen only once. The count of this clone is one. V was shortened by 1 base and J by 2 bases, with 12 bases between the two germline ends. Per germline, CDR1 SEHNR and CDR2 FQNEAQ (reference sequence). The CDR3 has 16 residues. This sequence joins TRBV7-9 and TRBJ2-1; D may be TRBD2 (5 bases). The sample consisted of CD8+ T cells from peripheral blood mononuclear cells, taken in the second trimester of pregnancy. The receptor's source is a female donor with multiple sclerosis, enrolled in a pregnancy study. CDR3 DNA: TGTGCCAGCAGCTTAGGAGCGGATACCGCCTACAATGAGCAGTTCTTC. Residues: CASSLGADTAYNEQFF. Combining the CDR3 with reference TRBV7-9 and TRBJ2-1 gives the whole variable domain DTGVSQNPRHKITKRGQNVTFRCDPISEHNRLYWYRQTLGQGPEFLTYFQNEAQLEKSRLLSDRFSAERPKGSFSTLEIQRTEQGDSAMYLCASSLGADTAYNEQFFGPGTRLTVL.